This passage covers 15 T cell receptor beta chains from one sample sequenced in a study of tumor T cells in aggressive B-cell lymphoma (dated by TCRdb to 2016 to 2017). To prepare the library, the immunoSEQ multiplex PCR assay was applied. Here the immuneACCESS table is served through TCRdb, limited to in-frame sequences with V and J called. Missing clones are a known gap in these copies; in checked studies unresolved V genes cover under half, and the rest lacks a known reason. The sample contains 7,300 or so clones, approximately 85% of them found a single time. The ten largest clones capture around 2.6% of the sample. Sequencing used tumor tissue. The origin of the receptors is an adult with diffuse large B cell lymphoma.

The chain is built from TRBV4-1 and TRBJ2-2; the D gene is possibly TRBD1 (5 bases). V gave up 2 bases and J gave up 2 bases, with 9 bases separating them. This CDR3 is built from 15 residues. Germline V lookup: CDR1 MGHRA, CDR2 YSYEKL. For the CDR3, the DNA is TGCGCCAGCAGCCAACGACAGCAAAACACCGGGGAGCTGTTTTTT. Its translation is CASSQRQQNTGELFF.

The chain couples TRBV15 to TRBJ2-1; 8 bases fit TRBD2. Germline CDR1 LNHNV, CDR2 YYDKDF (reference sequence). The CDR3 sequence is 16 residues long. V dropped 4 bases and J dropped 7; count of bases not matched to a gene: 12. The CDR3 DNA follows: TGTGCCACCAGCATCGATAGCGGGAACGTCGGGAATGAGCAGTTCTTC. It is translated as CATSIDSGNVGNEQFF.

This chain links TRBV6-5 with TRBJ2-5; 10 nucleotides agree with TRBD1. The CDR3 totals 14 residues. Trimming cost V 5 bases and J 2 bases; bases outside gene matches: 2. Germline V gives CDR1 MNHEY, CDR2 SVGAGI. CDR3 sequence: CASSTDRGQETQYF. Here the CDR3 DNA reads TGTGCCAGCAGTACGGACAGGGGGCAAGAGACCCAGTACTTC.

The CDR3 sequence is CASTLVADNEQFF. As DNA, the CDR3 is TGTGCCAGCACCCTAGTAGCGGACAATGAGCAGTTCTTC. The genes are TRBV7-9 and TRBJ2-1; a weak D match, TRBD2 (6 bases). Deletions cut 7 bases from V and 5 bases from J, with 12 bases between. The CDR3 has 13 residues. In germline, CDR1 is SEHNR, CDR2 FQNEAQ (reference sequence). Full variable domain (rest looked up from reference TRBV7-9 and TRBJ2-1): DTGVSQNPRHKITKRGQNVTFRCDPISEHNRLYWYRQTLGQGPEFLTYFQNEAQLEKSRLLSDRFSAERPKGSFSTLEIQRTEQGDSAMYLCASTLVADNEQFFGPGTRLTVL.

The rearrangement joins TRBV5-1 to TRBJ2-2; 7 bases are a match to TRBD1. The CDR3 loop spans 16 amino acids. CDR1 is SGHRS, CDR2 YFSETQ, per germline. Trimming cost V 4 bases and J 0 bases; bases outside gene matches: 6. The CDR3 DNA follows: TGCGCCAGCAGCCCCCGACAGGGACCGAACACCGGGGAGCTGTTTTTT. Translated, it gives CASSPRQGPNTGELFF. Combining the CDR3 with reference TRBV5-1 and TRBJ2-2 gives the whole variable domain KAGVTQTPRYLIKTRGQQVTLSCSPISGHRSVSWYQQTPGQGLQFLFEYFSETQRNKGNFPGRFSGRQFSNSRSEMNVSTLELGDSALYLCASSPRQGPNTGELFFGEGSRLTVL.

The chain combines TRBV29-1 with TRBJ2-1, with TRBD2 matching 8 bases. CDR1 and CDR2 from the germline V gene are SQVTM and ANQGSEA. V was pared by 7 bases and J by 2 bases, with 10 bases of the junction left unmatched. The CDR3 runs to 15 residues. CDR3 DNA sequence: TGCAGCGCCGCCGGGGCGGGAGGAGCCTACAATGAGCAGTTCTTC. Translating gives CSAAGAGGAYNEQFF.

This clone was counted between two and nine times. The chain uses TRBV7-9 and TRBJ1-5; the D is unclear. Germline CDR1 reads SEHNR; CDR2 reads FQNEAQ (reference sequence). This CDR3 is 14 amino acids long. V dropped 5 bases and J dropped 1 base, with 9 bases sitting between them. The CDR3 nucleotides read TGTGCCAGCAGCAAAGGAGGGAGCAATCAGCCCCAGCATTTT. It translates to CASSKGGSNQPQHF.

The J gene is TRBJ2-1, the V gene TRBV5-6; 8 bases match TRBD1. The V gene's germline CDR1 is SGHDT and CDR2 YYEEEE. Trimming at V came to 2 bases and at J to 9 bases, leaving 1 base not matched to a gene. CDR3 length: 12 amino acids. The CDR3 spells CASSFTGGEQFF. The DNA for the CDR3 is TGTGCCAGCAGCTTTACAGGGGGTGAGCAGTTCTTC.

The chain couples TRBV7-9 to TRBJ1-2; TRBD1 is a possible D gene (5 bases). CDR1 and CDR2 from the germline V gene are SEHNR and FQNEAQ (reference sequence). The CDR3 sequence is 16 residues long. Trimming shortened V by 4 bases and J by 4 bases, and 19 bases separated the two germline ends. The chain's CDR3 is CASSSNSQAGAYGYTF. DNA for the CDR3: TGTGCCAGCAGCTCCAACTCACAGGCGGGAGCCTATGGCTACACCTTC.

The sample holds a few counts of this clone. In nucleotides, the CDR3 is TGTGCCAGTATCCCACACGAGGACAGATTCTTGACTGAAGCTTTCTTT. This encodes CASIPHEDRFLTEAFF. The chain combines TRBV19 with TRBJ1-1; a possible D gene is TRBD1 (6 bases). CDR3 size: 16 residues. Per the germline V gene, CDR1 is LNHDA and CDR2 is SQIVND (reference sequence). The germline V and J ends were trimmed by 7 bases and 5 bases, with 23 bases remaining between them.

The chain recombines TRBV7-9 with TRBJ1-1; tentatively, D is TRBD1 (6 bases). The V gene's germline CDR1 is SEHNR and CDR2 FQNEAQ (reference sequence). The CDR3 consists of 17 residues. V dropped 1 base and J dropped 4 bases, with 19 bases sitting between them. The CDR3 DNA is TGTGCCAGCAGCTTAGGCGGCAGGGGATTATCGGGCACTGAAGCTTTCTTT. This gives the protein CASSLGGRGLSGTEAFF.

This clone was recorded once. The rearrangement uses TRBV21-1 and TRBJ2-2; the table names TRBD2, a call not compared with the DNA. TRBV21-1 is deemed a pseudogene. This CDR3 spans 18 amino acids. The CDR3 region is CASTGKTSGRAATGELFF. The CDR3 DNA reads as TGTGCCAGCACCGGAAAGACTAGCGGGAGGGCCGCCACCGGGGAGCTGTTTTTT.

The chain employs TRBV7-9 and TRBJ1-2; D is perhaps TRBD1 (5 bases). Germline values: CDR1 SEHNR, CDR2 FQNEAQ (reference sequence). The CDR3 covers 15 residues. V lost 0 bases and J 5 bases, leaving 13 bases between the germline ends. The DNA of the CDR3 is TGTGCCAGCAGCTTAGCCCTGACAGAAATGTATGGCTACACCTTC. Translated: CASSLALTEMYGYTF.

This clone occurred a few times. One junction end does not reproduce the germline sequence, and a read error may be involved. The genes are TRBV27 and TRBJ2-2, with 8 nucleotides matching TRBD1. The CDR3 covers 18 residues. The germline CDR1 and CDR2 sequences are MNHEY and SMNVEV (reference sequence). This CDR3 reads CASSLLEYSGGEHRGAVF. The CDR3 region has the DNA TGTGCCAGCAGTTTACTCGAATACTCAGGGGGCGAACACCGGGGAGCTGTTTTT.

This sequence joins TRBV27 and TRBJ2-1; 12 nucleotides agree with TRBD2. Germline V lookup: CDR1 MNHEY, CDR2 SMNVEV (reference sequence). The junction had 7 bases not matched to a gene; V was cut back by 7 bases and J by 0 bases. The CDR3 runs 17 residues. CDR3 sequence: CASKMGTSGLSYNEQFF. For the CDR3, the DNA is TGTGCCAGCAAAATGGGGACTAGCGGGCTCTCCTACAATGAGCAGTTCTTC.